This T cell receptor beta chain was recorded in a study of naive and memory T cell subsets. Ligated cDNA underwent four rounds of PCR with nested alpha and beta constant region primers and SP2. One entry per CDR3 protein results from TCRdb running MiXCR on the UMI-ligation and nested PCR reads. The table shows 11,000 to 15,000 distinct CDR3 sequences, with more than 4.5% occurring only once. The V end lost 3 bases, the J end lost 7 bases, and 11 bases lay between the germline ends. The CDR3 extends over 13 amino acids. Germline V gives CDR1 SGDLS, CDR2 YYNGEE. This clonotype was observed at least ten times. Treatment given: skin biopsy from PPD injection site in Mantoux-positive individual. The library had UMIs added by 3' ligation of an oligonucleotide to TCR cDNA. Tuberculin skin test biopsies were taken where PPD was injected in Mantoux-positive people. Cells were not sorted; total RNA input targeted about 1 to 1000 ng.

The material was skin, obtained from a tuberculin skin test site. The J gene is TRBJ2-1, the V gene TRBV9; weak D call: TRBD1 (5 bases). This receptor was identified in an adult in good health. DNA for the CDR3: TGTGCCAGCAGCGGACAGCCTGGGAATGAGCAGTTCTTC. The encoded protein is CASSGQPGNEQFF.